This record looks at one T cell receptor beta chain sequence and its context. The data belong to a study of blood T cell repertoires in COVID-19. Whole-study context: COVID-19 samples collected from the United States, Italy and Spain covered acute and convalescent phases. The cDNA or gDNA used as material had been derived from T cells, B-cell-depleted T cells, or PBMCs.

Germline V lookup: CDR1 MNHNY, CDR2 SVGAGI (reference sequence). Losses at the gene ends were 6 bases for V and 2 bases for J; bases not matched to a gene: 7. The CDR3 spans 14 residues. Per the original data handling: Scientists estimated how many nucleated cells there were by amplifying reference gene primers. Here immunoSEQ multiplex PCR was the method, and the copy in TCRdb shows in-frame clones only, minus some. V and J calls and clone size are those listed in that table; D and trimming were worked out from the DNA. Here the sample spans 20,000 to 25,000 clones, around nine tenths being singletons.

The receptor was derived from a human donor in a cohort sampled during active COVID-19. The chain joins TRBV6-6 to TRBJ2-7, with TRBD1 matching 7 bases. Sequenced sample: peripheral blood. The CDR3 region is CASRMTGITYEQYF. CDR3 DNA: TGTGCCAGCAGAATGACAGGGATTACCTACGAGCAGTACTTC.